This T cell receptor beta chain comes out of a study of T cell repertoires and HLA-DP antigens. Study-wide context: DNA input averaged about 200 ng in sorted CD137+CD4+ and around 1.2 ug in pre-culture CD4+.

This clone was detected only once. As yet, its antigen is unknown. Generated by immunoSEQ multiplex PCR, the TCRdb table keeps only in-frame clones and is missing some. The sample has 65,000 to 90,000 clones; roughly 75% are singletons. Average purity of the negatively selected CD4+ T cells was 97.7%. The receptor comes from a man aged 55 to 70 in good health and CMV-seronegative. The sample was CD4+ T cells from PBMCs.

As DNA, the CDR3 is TGTGCCAGTAGGGGACTAGCGGGTGTCACCGGGGAGCTGTTTTTT. This encodes CASRGLAGVTGELFF. The chain links TRBV19 to TRBJ2-2, with 12 bases that match TRBD2. Germline V gene data show CDR1 as LNHDA and CDR2 as SQIVND (reference sequence). V gave up 6 bases and J gave up 4 bases; unmatched junction bases: 3. The CDR3 covers 15 residues.